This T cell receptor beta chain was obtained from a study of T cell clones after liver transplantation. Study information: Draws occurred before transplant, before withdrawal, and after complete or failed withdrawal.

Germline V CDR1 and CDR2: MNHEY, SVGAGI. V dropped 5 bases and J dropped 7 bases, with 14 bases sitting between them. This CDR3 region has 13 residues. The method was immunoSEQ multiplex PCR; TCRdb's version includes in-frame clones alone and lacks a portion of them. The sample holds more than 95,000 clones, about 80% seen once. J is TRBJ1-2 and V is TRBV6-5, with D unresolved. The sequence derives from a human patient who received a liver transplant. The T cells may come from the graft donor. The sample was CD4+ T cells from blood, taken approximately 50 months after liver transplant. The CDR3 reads CASSHLGKGGYTF. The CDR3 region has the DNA TGTGCCAGCAGTCACCTCGGGAAGGGTGGCTACACCTTC.